A single TCR beta chain is shown here with its context. What it recognizes is unknown. TCRdb keeps only in-frame clones here, not all; method: immunoSEQ multiplex PCR. The sample gives approximately 99,000 clones, around 90% of which show up once; 0.34% is in the top ten. The data originate from a study of Tregs in tolerant kidney transplant recipients. Study background: Mixed chimerism was transient after nonmyeloablative marrow transplants from related graft donors. General study points: Tolerant patients' donor-specific Tregs expanded beyond overall Tregs, suggesting antigen-driven growth.

The source material was CD4+ T cells from blood, sampled before the transplant. The sequence came from a human donor who received a combined kidney and bone marrow transplant.

CDR3 amino acids: CASSQSREHLNQPQHF. The CDR3 nucleotides read TGCGCCAGCAGTCAATCGAGGGAACACCTCAATCAGCCCCAGCATTTT. The rearrangement links TRBV23-1 to TRBJ1-5; D is ambiguous. TRBV23-1 is identified as an open reading frame with a role that is uncertain. The CDR3 extends over 16 amino acids. The V gene lost 0 bases and the J gene lost 3 bases, with 12 bases spanning the gap.